This T cell receptor beta chain was sequenced for a study of T-cell reconstitution after alpha-beta-depleted transplantation in children. Regarding the study as a whole: T cells produced anew were the main source of T-cell counts and diversity one year after transplant. The origin of alpha-beta T cells about two months after transplant was reportedly several hundred expanded graft clones. The origin of high day-60 TCRbeta diversity in some patients lay in surviving recipient T cells and thymic progenitors.

Notes on this clonotype: Antigen specificity is unknown.

The library targeted TCRbeta and was prepared with unique molecular identifiers. TCRdb itself ran the PCR reads through MiXCR, one entry per CDR3 protein. The data hold almost 600,000 distinct CDR3 sequences, with approximately 30% observed a single time. The V gene end was trimmed by 6 bases and the J gene end by 4 bases; junction bases not matched to a gene: 5. Germline loops: CDR1 DFQATT, CDR2 SNEGSKA (reference sequence). The CDR3 spans 13 residues. This chain uses TRBV20-1 with TRBJ1-2; 10 nucleotides agree with TRBD1. The clonotype comes from a boy younger than two with Wiskott-Aldrich syndrome, due to receive a stem cell transplant. The material sequenced was PBMCs, taken before TCRalphabeta/CD19-depleted stem cell transplant. CDR3 coding DNA: TGCAGTGCGCGGGACAGGGGACTCTATGGCTACACCTTC. Translated, it gives CSARDRGLYGYTF.